This section outlines one TCR beta chain sequence together with its context. No antigen is known for it. Vbeta (60) and Jbeta (13) primers were used in the PCR. TCRdb's copy holds only in-frame clones and misses some; the assay was immunoSEQ multiplex PCR. The sample contains roughly 160,000 clones, approximately 78% of which appear only once. This sample stems from a study of cytomegalovirus exposure and HLA in healthy donors. Study outcomes and limitations: Accurate predictions that matched the HLA-A and HLA-B alleles of most subjects were reportedly made from TCR beta sequences. Available immune exposure information covered CMV serostatus only.

V lost 3 bases and J 4 bases, leaving 16 bases between the germline ends. The germline V gene encodes CDR1 LGHNA and CDR2 YSLEER. The CDR3 contains 17 residues. This sequence joins TRBV4-3 and TRBJ1-6, with a tentative D call TRBD1 (5 bases). Sequencing was carried out using PBMCs. This TCR was sampled from a woman in her 30s in good health and CMV-seropositive. In DNA form, the CDR3 reads TGCGCCAGCAGCCAGGGGACTTCGACAGTGTATAATTCACCCCTCCACTTT. Its protein is CASSQGTSTVYNSPLHF.